The rows below give T cell receptor beta chains drawn from one sample of a study of cytomegalovirus exposure and HLA in healthy donors. TCRdb keeps only in-frame clones here, not all; method: immunoSEQ multiplex PCR. Seen here are under 200,000 clones, around 80% observed once, and the top ten hold roughly 2%. The specimen was PBMCs. These receptors came from a human donor in good health. CDR3s include the opening cysteine and the closing phenylalanine or tryptophan.

v_gene	j_gene	CDR3aa
TRBV25-1	-	CASTQWGLADDEQYF
TRBV6-5	TRBJ1-3	CASSYSSGSGNTIYF
TRBV25-1	TRBJ1-2	CASSASGNGYTF
TRBV7-2	TRBJ1-1	CASSLIPNMNTEAFF
TRBV5-8	TRBJ1-2	CASSPGQRANYGYTF
TRBV18	TRBJ1-1	CASSPTRQGWTEAFF
TRBV4-3	TRBJ2-5	CASSQAAADSTETQYF
TRBV2	TRBJ2-3	CASSVTGGGTDTQYF
TRBV11-2	TRBJ2-1	CASSLVGGTGGNEQFF
TRBV9	TRBJ2-7	CASSAETDYEQYF
TRBV7-9	TRBJ2-7	CSSSDDGYEQYF
TRBV10-3	TRBJ2-3	CAVFSTDTQYF
TRBV4-3	TRBJ2-7	CASSLSGSGNEQYF
TRBV6-5	TRBJ1-1	CASSRGQNTEAFF
TRBV7-8	TRBJ2-1	CASSPSGGGGYNEQFF
TRBV5-4	TRBJ1-2	CASSLVTTAYTF
TRBV7-6	TRBJ2-3	CASSLVRADTQYF
TRBV4-1	TRBJ2-2	CASSQLDRGGLSGELFF
TRBV18	TRBJ1-1	CASSPETGANTEAFF
TRBV7-8	TRBJ2-1	CASSLAAPGDHEQFF
TRBV6-5	TRBJ2-7	CASSQGQTYEQYF
TRBV4-1	TRBJ1-5	CASSPVGSGSPQHF
TRBV5-6	TRBJ2-2	CASSHQKGGVSTGELFF
TRBV19	TRBJ2-7	CASSSRAYEQYF
TRBV11-2	TRBJ2-2	CASRKNPGGTGELFF
TRBV4-3	TRBJ2-7	CASSQTGPLYEQYF
TRBV6-5	TRBJ2-1	CASSDSLAGSNEQFF
TRBV5-4	TRBJ1-1	CASSSVTGGLTFF
TRBV5-1	TRBJ2-3	CASSLTALTSTDTQYF
TRBV13	TRBJ2-1	CASSTRGGEQFF
TRBV5-4	TRBJ2-5	CASSQAGGLQETQYF
TRBV7-8	TRBJ2-3	CASSLTGGPADTQYF
TRBV9	TRBJ1-6	CASSVDVNNSPLHF
TRBV7-2	TRBJ2-7	CASSLAIGAGGPNGEQYF
TRBV2	TRBJ2-7	CASRLTSGGVYEQYF
TRBV7-8	TRBJ1-1	CASSEPGQGGSEAFF
TRBV5-1	TRBJ2-7	CASSTDTTDYEQYF
TRBV4-3	TRBJ1-6	CASSQDYGRSSYNSPLHF
TRBV2	TRBJ2-5	CASSDRGGASETQYF
TRBV19	TRBJ2-1	CASSSLSGGYNEQFF